One and the same sample provided the 22 T cell receptor beta chains below, sequenced in a study of blood T cell repertoires in COVID-19. Libraries were prepared by immunoSEQ multiplex PCR; TCRdb keeps only in-frame clonotypes and omits some of them. The repertoire consists of some 220,000 clones, with approximately 83% occurring once and the leading ten covering roughly 5%. Sequenced sample: peripheral blood. These receptors were obtained from a human donor in a cohort sampled during active COVID-19.

The chain recombines TRBV4-1 with TRBJ2-5; tentative D call: TRBD1 (5 bases). Trimming took off 1 base at V and 2 bases at J, with 20 bases between the two ends. The CDR3 runs to 18 residues. Per the germline V gene, CDR1 is MGHRA and CDR2 is YSYEKL. Here the CDR3 DNA reads TGCGCCAGCAGCCAAGCGGTAGGCAGGGCTGGGGAACAAGAGACCCAGTACTTC. Translated, it gives CASSQAVGRAGEQETQYF.

The V gene is TRBV28, the J gene TRBJ2-2, with 8 bases fitting TRBD1. The V gene end was trimmed by 3 bases and the J gene end by 3 bases; junction bases not matched to a gene: 3. The germline V gene encodes CDR1 MDHEN and CDR2 SYDVKM. CDR3 length: 15 amino acids. The chain's CDR3 is CASSFGQGYTGELFF. CDR3 sequence (DNA): TGTGCCAGCAGTTTCGGACAGGGTTACACCGGGGAGCTGTTTTTT. Complete variable domain (other parts from reference TRBV28 and TRBJ2-2): DVKVTQSSRYLVKRTGEKVFLECVQDMDHENMFWYRQDPGLGLRLIYFSYDVKMKEKGDIPEGYSVSREKKERFSLILESASTNQTSMYLCASSFGQGYTGELFFGEGSRLTVL.

V and J are TRBV9 and TRBJ2-1, with 11 bases that match TRBD2. Germline CDR1 and CDR2: SGDLS and YYNGEE. The trim removed 0 bases at V and 7 bases at J, leaving 6 bases unmatched. There are 16 residues in the CDR3. The chain's CDR3 is CASSVALAGARNEQFF. CDR3 nucleotide sequence: TGTGCCAGCAGCGTAGCACTAGCGGGAGCACGGAATGAGCAGTTCTTC.

About this clone itself: Other DNA sequences in this sample translate to the same CDR3. The V and J genes are TRBV27 and TRBJ1-2; a possible D gene is TRBD1 (5 bases). CDR3 length: 14 amino acids. Per germline, CDR1 MNHEY and CDR2 SMNVEV (reference sequence). V lost 0 bases, J lost 4 bases, and 9 bases lay in between. The CDR3 spells CASSLSGQGYGYTF. In DNA, the CDR3 is TGTGCCAGCAGTTTATCGGGGCAGGGCTATGGCTACACCTTC.

CDR3 sequence (DNA): TGCGCCATCGGGACTAGCGAACGTAATGAGCAGTTCTTC. This codes for CAIGTSERNEQFF. V is TRBV10-2 and J is TRBJ2-1; 10 nucleotides match TRBD2. This CDR3 comprises 13 residues. Germline V lookup: CDR1 WSHSY, CDR2 SAAADI. V gave up 10 bases and J gave up 7 bases; unmatched junction bases: 7.

The chain employs TRBV24-1 and TRBJ2-7; the D gene is possibly TRBD1 (6 bases). Between the trimmed V and J ends, which lost 4 bases and 5 bases, there was a span of 8 bases. Germline lookup yields CDR1 KGHDR and CDR2 SFDVKD. The CDR3 consists of 12 residues. The DNA for the CDR3 is TGTGCCACCAGTGAGAACAGGGACGAGCAGTACTTC. Encoded protein: CATSENRDEQYF.

This clone was detected once. This rearrangement joins TRBV11-2 to TRBJ1-1; TRBD1 aligns across 12 bases. The CDR3 contains 14 residues. CDR1 and CDR2 from the germline V gene are SGHAT and FQNNGV. Germline trimming cut 8 bases from V and 0 bases from J; bases unmatched to any gene: 1. CDR3 amino acids: CASGTGGMNTEAFF. The CDR3 coding sequence is TGTGCCAGCGGGACAGGGGGCATGAACACTGAAGCTTTCTTT.

V is TRBV11-2 and J is TRBJ2-3, with 8 positions matching TRBD1. This CDR3 is built from 15 residues. The junction had 4 bases not matched to a gene; V was cut back by 5 bases and J by 0 bases. Per the germline V gene, CDR1 is SGHAT and CDR2 is FQNNGV. CDR3 protein: CASSPTGGSTDTQYF. The CDR3 nucleotides read TGTGCCAGCAGCCCCACAGGGGGGAGCACAGATACGCAGTATTTT.

The rearrangement joins TRBV12-3 or TRBV12-4 to TRBJ1-6, with TRBD1 matching over 7 bases. The J segment lost 7 bases and the V segment lost 6 bases, leaving 3 bases of the junction unmatched. The CDR3 extends over 13 amino acids. For the CDR3, the DNA is TGTGCCAGCAGGAGACAGGGAAATTCACCCCTCCACTTT. Its translation: CASRRQGNSPLHF.

The rearrangement joins TRBV11-2 to TRBJ1-4, with a weak D call TRBD1 (5 bases). Trimming took 5 bases from V and 8 from J, leaving 24 bases between them. Germline V gene lookup returns CDR1 SGHAT and CDR2 FQNNGV. The CDR3 sequence is 17 residues long. Written as DNA, the CDR3 is TGTGCCAGCAGCGCGCCGGGGGTAGGAACAGGAGGGGAAAAACTGTTTTTT. Translated, it gives CASSAPGVGTGGEKLFF. Based on the CDR3 plus reference TRBV11-2 and TRBJ1-4, the full variable domain is EAGVAQSPRYKIIEKRQSVAFWCNPISGHATLYWYQQILGQGPKLLIQFQNNGVVDDSQLPKDRFSAERLKGVDSTLKIQPAKLEDSAVYLCASSAPGVGTGGEKLFFGSGTQLSVL.

The J gene is TRBJ2-3, the V gene TRBV6-2 or TRBV6-3, with a weak D call TRBD1 (5 bases). Trimming took off 5 bases at V and 1 base at J, with 10 bases between the two ends. Germline loops: CDR1 MNHEY, CDR2 SVGEGT. The CDR3 is 14 amino acids. The CDR3 region is CASSGHERTDTQYF. CDR3 nucleotide sequence: TGTGCCAGCAGTGGACACGAACGCACAGATACGCAGTATTTT.

V gene TRBV20-1 combines with J gene TRBJ2-7; possible D gene TRBD2, 6 bases. The ends were cut back, 3 bases at V and 6 bases at J, with 18 bases in the middle. The CDR3 length is 14 residues. Germline V gene lookup returns CDR1 DFQATT and CDR2 SNEGSKA (reference sequence). CDR3 nucleotide sequence: TGCAGTGCTAGTTTCCAGGAGGGAGTAGGCGAGCAGTACTTC. It yields the protein CSASFQEGVGEQYF.

The genes are TRBV29-1 and TRBJ2-7; 10 nucleotides agree with TRBD1. The V and J ends lost 6 bases and 4 bases, in that order; junction bases with no gene match: 12. CDR1 is SQVTM and CDR2 is ANQGSEA in the germline V gene. This CDR3 is 15 amino acids long. The CDR3 nucleotides read TGCAGCGTAGGCAAAGGGACAGGGGTCGTTTACGAGCAGTACTTC. Residues: CSVGKGTGVVYEQYF.

The V gene is TRBV9, the J gene TRBJ2-7; D might be TRBD2 (5 bases). V dropped 0 bases and J dropped 5 bases, with 18 bases sitting between them. CDR3 size: 16 residues. Germline CDR1 is SGDLS and CDR2 is YYNGEE. DNA for the CDR3: TGTGCCAGCAGCGTAGGTCTAGCCGCCCCCCTGGACGAGCAGTACTTC. Translation: CASSVGLAAPLDEQYF.

V gene TRBV11-1 combines with J gene TRBJ1-1; the D gene is possibly TRBD1 (5 bases). With 5 bases removed from V and 8 bases from J, the gap between germline ends came to 9 bases. Germline V gene data show CDR1 as SGHAT and CDR2 as FQDESV (reference sequence). This CDR3 comprises 11 residues. CDR3 bases: TGTGCCAGCAGCCAACGACAGGAAGCTTTCTTT. Translating it yields CASSQRQEAFF.

This sequence joins TRBV2 and TRBJ1-3; tentative D call: TRBD1 (6 bases). Germline V CDR1 and CDR2: SNHLY, FYNNEI. The CDR3 spans 14 residues. V lost 3 bases and J lost 4, with 10 bases in between. CDR3 in DNA: TGTGCCAGCAGTGACAGGGGAAGAGGAAACACCATATATTTT. This translates into CASSDRGRGNTIYF.

The rearrangement joins TRBV2 to TRBJ2-1; TRBD1 matches 9 bases. V shed 7 bases, J shed 6 bases, and the junction held 4 bases outside the gene matches. CDR3 length: 13 amino acids. CDR1 and CDR2 from the germline V gene are SNHLY and FYNNEI. CDR3 amino acids: CASKDRGGNEQFF. The CDR3 DNA follows: TGTGCCAGCAAGGACAGGGGTGGCAATGAGCAGTTCTTC.

This rearrangement joins TRBV19 to TRBJ2-5; 9 bases map to TRBD1. Germline CDR1 LNHDA, CDR2 SQIVND (reference sequence). Trimming cost V 3 bases and J 2 bases; bases outside gene matches: 13. The CDR3 covers 18 residues. The DNA of the CDR3 is TGTGCCAGTAGTATGCTCCCCCCCCGACAGGGGGGGCAAGAGACCCAGTACTTC. Translation: CASSMLPPRQGGQETQYF.

The genes are TRBV12-3 or TRBV12-4 and TRBJ1-2; 8 nucleotides align to TRBD1. V lost 6 bases and J lost 8; bases outside the gene matches: 5. This CDR3 region has 12 residues. The DNA for the CDR3 is TGTGCCAGCAGGCTCAGGGGGCAGGGCTACACCTTC. The encoded protein is CASRLRGQGYTF.

The gene calls are TRBV9 and TRBJ2-5, with TRBD2 matching over 11 bases. Germline V lookup: CDR1 SGDLS, CDR2 YYNGEE. With 3 bases clipped from V and 5 bases from J, the junction kept 6 bases outside the gene matches. CDR3 length equals 15 residues. CDR3 loop: CASSATSGAEETQYF. For the CDR3, the DNA is TGTGCCAGCAGCGCGACTAGCGGGGCGGAGGAGACCCAGTACTTC.

The chain recombines TRBV4-1 with TRBJ2-7, with TRBD1 as a possible D gene (6 bases). Between the trimmed V and J ends, which lost 6 bases and 6 bases, there was a span of 18 bases. The length of the CDR3 is 14 residues. Looked up from germline, CDR1 is MGHRA and CDR2 is YSYEKL. The CDR3 region is CASSYPGQKSEQYF. The CDR3, as DNA: TGCGCCAGCAGTTATCCGGGACAAAAAAGCGAGCAGTACTTC.

This chain links TRBV5-4 with TRBJ1-4; D possibly corresponds to TRBD1 (5 bases). Deletions cut 3 bases from V and 8 bases from J, with 20 bases between. CDR1 SGHNT and CDR2 YYREEE come from the germline V gene (reference sequence). This CDR3 has 16 amino acids. In DNA, the CDR3 is TGTGCCAGCAGCTCAGCCCCCGGGGGAGGACAAGAAAAACTGTTTTTT. It translates to CASSSAPGGGQEKLFF.